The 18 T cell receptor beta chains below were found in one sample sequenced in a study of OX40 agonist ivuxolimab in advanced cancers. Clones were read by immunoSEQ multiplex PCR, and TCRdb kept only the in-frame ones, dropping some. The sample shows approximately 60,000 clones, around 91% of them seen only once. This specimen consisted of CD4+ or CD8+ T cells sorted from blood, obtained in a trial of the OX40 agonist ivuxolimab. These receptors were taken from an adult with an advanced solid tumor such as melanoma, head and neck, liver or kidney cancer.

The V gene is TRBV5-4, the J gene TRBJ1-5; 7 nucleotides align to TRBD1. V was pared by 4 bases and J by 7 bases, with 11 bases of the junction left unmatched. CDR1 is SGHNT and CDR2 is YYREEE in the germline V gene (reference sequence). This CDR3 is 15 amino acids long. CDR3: CASSAGTEAGQPQHF. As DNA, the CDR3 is TGTGCCAGCAGCGCTGGGACAGAAGCGGGACAGCCCCAGCATTTT.

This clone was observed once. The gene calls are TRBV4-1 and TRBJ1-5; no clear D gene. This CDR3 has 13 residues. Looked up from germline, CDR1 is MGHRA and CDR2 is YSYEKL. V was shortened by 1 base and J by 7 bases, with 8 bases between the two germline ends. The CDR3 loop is CASSQGTGQPQHF. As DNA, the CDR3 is TGCGCCAGCAGCCAAGGAACTGGACAGCCCCAGCATTTT.

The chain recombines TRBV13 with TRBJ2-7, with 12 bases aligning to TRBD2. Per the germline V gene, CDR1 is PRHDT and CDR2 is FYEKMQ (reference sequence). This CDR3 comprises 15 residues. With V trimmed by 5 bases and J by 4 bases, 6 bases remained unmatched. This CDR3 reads CASSNRLAGEYEQYF. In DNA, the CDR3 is TGTGCCAGCAGCAACCGACTAGCGGGAGAATACGAGCAGTACTTC. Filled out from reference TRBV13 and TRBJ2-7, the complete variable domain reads AAGVIQSPRHLIKEKRETATLKCYPIPRHDTVYWYQQGPGQDPQFLISFYEKMQSDKGSIPDRFSAQQFSDYHSELNMSSLELGDSALYFCASSNRLAGEYEQYFGPGTRLTVT.

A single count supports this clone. The CDR3 DNA follows: TGTGCCAGCAGCTCCGGGACGGGGTACAATGAGCAGTTCTTC. Translating gives CASSSGTGYNEQFF. This chain joins TRBV13 and TRBJ2-1; D tentatively fits TRBD1 or TRBD2 (5 bases each). With 4 bases removed from V and 4 bases from J, the gap between germline ends came to 11 bases. Germline CDR1 and CDR2: PRHDT and FYEKMQ (reference sequence). The CDR3 totals 14 residues.

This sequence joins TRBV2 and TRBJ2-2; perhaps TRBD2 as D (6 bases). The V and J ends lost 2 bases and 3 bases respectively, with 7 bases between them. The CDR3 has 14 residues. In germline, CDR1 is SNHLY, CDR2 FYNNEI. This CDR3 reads CASSESGYTGELFF. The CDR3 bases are TGTGCCAGCAGTGAAAGCGGGTACACCGGGGAGCTGTTTTTT.

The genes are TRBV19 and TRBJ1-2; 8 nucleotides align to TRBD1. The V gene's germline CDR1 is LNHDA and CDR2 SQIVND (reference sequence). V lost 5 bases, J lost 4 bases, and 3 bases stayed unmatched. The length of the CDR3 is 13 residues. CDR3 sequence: CASSPQGVYGYTF. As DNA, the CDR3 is TGTGCCAGTAGTCCACAGGGGGTCTATGGCTACACCTTC.

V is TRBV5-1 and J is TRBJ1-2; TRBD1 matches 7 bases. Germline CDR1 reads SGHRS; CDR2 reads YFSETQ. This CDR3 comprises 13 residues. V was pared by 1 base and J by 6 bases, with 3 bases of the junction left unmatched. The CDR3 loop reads CASSLPGGDGYTF. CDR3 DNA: TGCGCCAGCAGCTTGCCAGGGGGTGATGGCTACACCTTC.

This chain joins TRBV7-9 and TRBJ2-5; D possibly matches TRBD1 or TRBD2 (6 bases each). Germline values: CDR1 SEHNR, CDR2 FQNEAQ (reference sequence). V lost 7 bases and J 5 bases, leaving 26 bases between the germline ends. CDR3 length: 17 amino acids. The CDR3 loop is CASNWGATGGPRETQYF. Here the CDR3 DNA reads TGTGCCAGCAACTGGGGGGCGACCGGAGGCCCGCGGGAGACCCAGTACTTC.

The CDR3 protein is CASSPRTGENEKLFF. Written as DNA, the CDR3 is TGTGCCAGCAGCCCCAGGACAGGGGAAAATGAAAAACTGTTTTTT. The V and J genes are TRBV9 and TRBJ1-4; 9 bases align to TRBD1. CDR3 length equals 15 residues. The V gene's germline CDR1 is SGDLS and CDR2 YYNGEE. The trim removed 4 bases at V and 5 bases at J, leaving 6 bases unmatched.

The CDR3 nucleotides are TGTGCCTGGTCGAGCGGGAGTATCGATGAGCAGTTCTTC. It encodes CAWSSGSIDEQFF. The rearrangement links TRBV30 to TRBJ2-1; 8 bases align to TRBD2. Germline CDR1 and CDR2: GTSNPN and SVGIG (reference sequence). The CDR3 consists of 13 residues. Trimming cost V 5 bases and J 8 bases; bases outside gene matches: 8.

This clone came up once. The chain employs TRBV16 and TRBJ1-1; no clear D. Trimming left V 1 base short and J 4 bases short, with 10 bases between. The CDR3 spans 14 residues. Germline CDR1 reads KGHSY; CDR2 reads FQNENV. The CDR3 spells CASSQYREATEAFF. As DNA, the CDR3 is TGTGCCAGCAGCCAATATAGGGAGGCCACTGAAGCTTTCTTT.

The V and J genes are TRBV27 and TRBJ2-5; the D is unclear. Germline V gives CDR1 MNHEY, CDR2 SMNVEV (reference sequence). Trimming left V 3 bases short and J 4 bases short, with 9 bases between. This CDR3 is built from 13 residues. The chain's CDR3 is CASSFMWGETQYF. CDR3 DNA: TGTGCCAGCAGTTTCATGTGGGGAGAGACCCAGTACTTC.

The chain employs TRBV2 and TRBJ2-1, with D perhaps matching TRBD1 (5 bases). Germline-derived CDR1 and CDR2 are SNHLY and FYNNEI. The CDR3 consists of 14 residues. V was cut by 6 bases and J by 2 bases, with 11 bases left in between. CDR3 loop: CASRIRGAYNEQFF. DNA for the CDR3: TGTGCCAGCAGGATAAGGGGCGCCTACAATGAGCAGTTCTTC.

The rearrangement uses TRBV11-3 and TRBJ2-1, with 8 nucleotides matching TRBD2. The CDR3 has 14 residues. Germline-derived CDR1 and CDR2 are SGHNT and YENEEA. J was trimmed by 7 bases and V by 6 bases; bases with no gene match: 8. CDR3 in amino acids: CASRPGGPGNEQFF. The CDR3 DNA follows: TGTGCCAGCAGACCGGGAGGGCCGGGGAATGAGCAGTTCTTC. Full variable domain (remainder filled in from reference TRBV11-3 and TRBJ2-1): EAGVVQSPRYKIIEKKQPVAFWCNPISGHNTLYWYLQNLGQGPELLIRYENEEAVDDSQLPKDRFSAERLKGVDSTLKIQPAELGDSAVYLCASRPGGPGNEQFFGPGTRLTVL.

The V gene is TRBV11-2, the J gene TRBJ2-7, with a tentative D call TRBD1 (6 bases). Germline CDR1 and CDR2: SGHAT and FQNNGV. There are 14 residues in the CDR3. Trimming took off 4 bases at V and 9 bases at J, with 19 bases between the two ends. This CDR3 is CASSYAGTPDRQYF. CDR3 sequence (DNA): TGTGCCAGCAGCTACGCCGGGACACCTGACAGGCAGTACTTC.

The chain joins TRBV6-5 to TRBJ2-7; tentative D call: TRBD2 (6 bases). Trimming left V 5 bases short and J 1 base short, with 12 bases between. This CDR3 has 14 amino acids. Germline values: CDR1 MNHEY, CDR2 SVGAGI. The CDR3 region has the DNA TGTGCCAGCAGTCCCAGGCTAGCGTCCTACGAGCAGTACTTC. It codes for CASSPRLASYEQYF.

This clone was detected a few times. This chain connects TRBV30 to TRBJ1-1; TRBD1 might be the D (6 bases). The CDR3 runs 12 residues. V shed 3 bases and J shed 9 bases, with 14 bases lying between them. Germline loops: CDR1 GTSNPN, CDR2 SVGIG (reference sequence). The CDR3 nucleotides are TGTGCCTGGAGCGAAGGGGGGACACAAGCTTTCTTT. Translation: CAWSEGGTQAFF.

In DNA form, the CDR3 reads TGTGCCAGCAGTTTAAATGCCCTCGGGACGTTAGCGGGAGGCTACGAGCAGTACTTC. This codes for CASSLNALGTLAGGYEQYF. The V and J genes are TRBV27 and TRBJ2-7; 10 bases are a match to TRBD2. The CDR3 loop spans 19 amino acids. With 2 bases clipped from V and 3 bases from J, the junction kept 16 bases outside the gene matches. Looked up from germline, CDR1 is MNHEY and CDR2 is SMNVEV (reference sequence).